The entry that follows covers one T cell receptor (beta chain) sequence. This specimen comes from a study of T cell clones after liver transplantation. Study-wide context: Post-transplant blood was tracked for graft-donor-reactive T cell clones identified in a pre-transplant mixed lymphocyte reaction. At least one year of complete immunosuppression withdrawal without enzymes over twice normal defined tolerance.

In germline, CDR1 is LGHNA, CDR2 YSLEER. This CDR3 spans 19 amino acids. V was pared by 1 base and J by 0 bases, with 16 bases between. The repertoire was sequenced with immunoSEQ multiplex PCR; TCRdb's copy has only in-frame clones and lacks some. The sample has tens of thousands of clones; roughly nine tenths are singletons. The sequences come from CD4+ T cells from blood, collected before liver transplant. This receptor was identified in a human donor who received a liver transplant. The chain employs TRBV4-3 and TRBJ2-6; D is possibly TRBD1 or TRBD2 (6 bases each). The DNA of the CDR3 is TGCGCCAGCAGCCAAGCCACGGGGGCGACCCGCTCTGGGGCCAACGTCCTGACTTTC. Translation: CASSQATGATRSGANVLTF.